The rows below give T cell receptor beta chains drawn from one sample of a study of blood T cell repertoires in COVID-19. Profiled with immunoSEQ multiplex PCR; TCRdb holds only in-frame clones, not every one. Of some 230,000 clones in the sample, 80% to 85% were seen once. The source material was peripheral blood. The receptor set was obtained from a woman of 80 years or more with COVID-19, enrolled during active disease. The CDR3 runs from the conserved cysteine through the conserved F or W. D genes are given only for firm matches. Rows may omit the clone size; those that give it use once, few, many or a size class.

clone_size cdr3_length j_call v_call d_call cdr3_aa cdr3_nt
once 15 TRBJ1-1 TRBV28 NA CASSSAQGKIAEAFF TGTGCCAGCAGTTCCGCTCAGGGGAAGATCGCTGAAGCTTTCTTT
NA 13 TRBJ1-2 TRBV5-5 NA CASSGTRNYGYTF TGTGCCAGCAGCGGAACGAGGAACTATGGCTACACCTTC
once 14 TRBJ2-1 TRBV11-3 TRBD2 CASSSGTSGGRQFF TGTGCCAGCAGCTCCGGGACTAGCGGGGGGAGGCAGTTCTTC
NA 13 TRBJ1-5 TRBV5-1 NA CASSFDRNQPQHF TGCGCCAGCAGCTTCGACAGAAATCAGCCCCAGCATTTT
NA 14 TRBJ1-3 TRBV2 NA CASSPALGGNTIYF TGTGCCAGCAGCCCTGCCTTGGGCGGGAACACCATATATTTT
NA 14 TRBJ1-6 TRBV9 NA CASSVVDNNSPLHF TGTGCCAGCAGCGTAGTCGACAACAATTCACCCCTCCACTTT
once 15 TRBJ1-1 TRBV30 TRBD1 CAWSGQGLLNTEAFF TGTGCCTGGAGTGGACAGGGCCTATTGAACACTGAAGCTTTCTTT
NA 15 TRBJ1-6 TRBV7-6 NA CASSLSGVPNSPLHF TGTGCCAGCAGCTTATCAGGGGTCCCGAATTCACCCCTCCACTTT
NA 13 TRBJ1-1 TRBV6-5 NA CASTLGRGTEAFF TGTGCCAGCACCCTCGGGCGGGGCACTGAAGCTTTCTTT
few 15 TRBJ2-7 TRBV6-2/TRBV6-3 NA CASTSSGTGRYEQYF TGTGCCAGCACTTCCTCCGGTACAGGGCGCTACGAGCAGTACTTC
NA 15 TRBJ1-3 TRBV6-5 NA CASSSATGAGNTIYF TGTGCCAGCAGTTCAGCAACGGGGGCTGGAAACACCATATATTTT
NA 16 TRBJ2-2 TRBV9 NA CASRAGAQPNTGELFF TGTGCCAGCAGGGCGGGGGCCCAGCCGAACACCGGGGAGCTGTTTTTT
NA 11 TRBJ1-5 TRBV6-5 NA CAYAAPQPQHF TGTGCCTATGCGGCCCCTCAGCCCCAGCATTTT
once 15 TRBJ2-5 TRBV28 TRBD1 CASSSGGKMQETQYF TGTGCCAGCAGTTCAGGGGGCAAAATGCAAGAGACCCAGTACTTC
NA 14 TRBJ1-1 TRBV6-4 NA CASPVDRTNTEAFF TGTGCCAGCCCAGTAGACAGGACGAACACTGAAGCTTTCTTT
NA 15 TRBJ1-3 TRBV7-3 NA CASSAGGGAGNTIYF TGTGCCAGCAGCGCAGGCGGGGGTGCTGGAAACACCATATATTTT
NA 20 TRBJ2-2 TRBV4-3 TRBD1 CASSHPRTGGDPGDTGELFF TGCGCCAGCAGCCATCCCCGGACAGGGGGCGACCCGGGGGACACCGGGGAGCTGTTTTTT
NA 15 TRBJ2-7 TRBV6-2/TRBV6-3 TRBD1 CASSYGGQGKYEQYF TGTGCCAGCAGTTACGGCGGACAGGGTAAATACGAGCAGTACTTC
NA 13 TRBJ1-2 TRBV5-1 NA CASSFLAGDGYTF TGCGCCAGCAGCTTCTTGGCAGGGGATGGCTACACCTTC
few 15 TRBJ1-4 TRBV2 NA CASIRGGATNEKLFF TGTGCCAGCATCAGAGGGGGTGCAACTAATGAAAAACTGTTTTTT
NA 15 TRBJ1-5 TRBV2 NA CASSDDTDSNQPQHF TGTGCCAGCAGTGACGACACAGATAGCAATCAGCCCCAGCATTTT
NA 13 TRBJ1-5 TRBV6-5 TRBD1 CASRGQDNQPQHF TGTGCCAGCAGGGGACAGGACAATCAGCCCCAGCATTTT
few 15 TRBJ1-2 TRBV5-1 NA CASSPWTGGNYGYTF TGCGCCAGCAGCCCATGGACGGGGGGCAACTATGGCTACACCTTC
few 15 TRBJ2-5 TRBV15 NA CATSGELRGTETQYF TGTGCCACCAGCGGAGAGCTCAGGGGAACGGAGACCCAGTACTTC
NA 13 TRBJ1-5 TRBV12-5 NA CASGLEGRQPQHF TGTGCTAGTGGTTTAGAGGGGAGGCAGCCCCAGCATTTT
once 15 TRBJ2-3 TRBV24-1 TRBD1 CATSDHGQGLDTQYF TGTGCCACCAGTGACCACGGACAGGGTTTAGATACGCAGTATTTT
NA 13 TRBJ2-5 TRBV5-4 NA CASSLANRETQYF TGTGCCAGCAGCTTGGCCAACAGAGAGACCCAGTACTTC
NA 17 TRBJ1-1 TRBV21-1 NA CASSTPGQGKMNTEAFF TGTGCCAGCAGCACACCGGGACAGGGGAAGATGAACACTGAAGCTTTCTTT
NA 18 TRBJ2-5 TRBV7-8 TRBD2 CASSLMGTSGRAWETQYF TGTGCCAGCAGCTTAATGGGGACTAGCGGGAGGGCGTGGGAGACCCAGTACTTC
once 15 TRBJ1-1 TRBV27 NA CASSLHGLGHPEAFF TGTGCCAGCAGTCTCCATGGGTTGGGACACCCGGAAGCTTTCTTT
once 14 TRBJ1-5 TRBV20-1 NA CSASPGTTNQPQHF TGCAGTGCTAGTCCCGGGACAACAAATCAGCCCCAGCATTTT
NA 10 TRBJ1-1 TRBV29-1 NA CSVKDSEAFF TGCAGCGTAAAGGACAGTGAAGCTTTCTTT
NA 15 TRBJ2-7 TRBV19 TRBD1 CASSSGTGFIHEQYF TGTGCCAGTTCCTCCGGGACAGGGTTTATCCACGAGCAGTACTTC
NA 13 TRBJ1-2 TRBV2 NA CASSDPNPTGYTF TGTGCCAGCAGTGACCCGAACCCTACCGGCTACACCTTC
NA 15 TRBJ1-1 TRBV5-1 NA CASSSGGVGATEAFF TGCGCCAGCAGCTCCGGAGGGGTAGGTGCGACTGAAGCTTTCTTT
NA 14 TRBJ1-3 TRBV28 NA CASRGGGPGNTIYF TGTGCCAGCAGAGGCGGGGGTCCTGGAAACACCATATATTTT
NA 15 TRBJ1-2 TRBV3-1/TRBV3-2 TRBD1 CASSQAGGSFYGYTF TGTGCCAGCAGCCAGGCAGGGGGTTCTTTCTATGGCTACACCTTC
NA 11 TRBJ1-3 TRBV30 NA CARDSGNTIYF TGTGCCAGAGACAGCGGAAACACCATATATTTT
NA 11 TRBJ2-1 TRBV7-2 NA CASSLGDEQFF TGTGCCAGCAGCTTAGGAGATGAGCAGTTCTTC
NA 15 TRBJ1-5 TRBV5-8 NA CASSTPTGLNQPQHF TGTGCCAGCAGTACCCCGACAGGACTCAATCAGCCCCAGCATTTT
once 15 TRBJ1-2 TRBV6-2/TRBV6-3 NA CASSYPLGQYYGYTF TGTGCCAGCAGTTACCCTCTTGGGCAGTACTATGGCTACACCTTC
NA 14 TRBJ1-5 TRBV2 TRBD1 CASRRGQGHQPQHF TGTGCCAGCAGGAGGGGACAGGGACATCAGCCCCAGCATTTT
once 15 TRBJ2-1 TRBV5-4 NA CASSFMGLSYNEQFF TGTGCCAGCAGCTTTATGGGACTTTCCTACAATGAGCAGTTCTTC